Below, 14 T cell receptor beta chains from the same sample are listed, as sequenced in a study of T cell responses to AZD1222 COVID-19 vaccine. Clones were read by immunoSEQ multiplex PCR, and TCRdb kept only the in-frame ones, dropping some. The repertoire has about 150,000 clones, approximately 91% of them found once; the top ten carry 1.9%. The sample here was peripheral blood, taken 28 days after the second AZD1222 dose. All receptors derive from an adult who received the AZD1222 COVID-19 vaccine.

This sequence joins TRBV3-1 (or the pseudogene TRBV3-2) and TRBJ2-2; TRBD1 matches 7 bases. CDR1 is LGHDT and CDR2 is YNNKEL in the germline V gene (reference sequence). Unmatched junction bases numbered 4, after V lost 1 base and J lost 5 bases. The CDR3 totals 15 residues. The CDR3 loop is CASSQAGGRTGELFF. For the CDR3, the DNA is TGTGCCAGCAGCCAAGCAGGGGGTCGAACCGGGGAGCTGTTTTTT.

This chain links TRBV5-1 with TRBJ2-7, with 9 bases matching TRBD1. CDR3 size: 14 residues. CDR1 and CDR2 from the germline V gene are SGHRS and YFSETQ. V dropped 4 bases and J dropped 4; count of bases not matched to a gene: 6. The CDR3 DNA is TGCGCCAGCAGCAGGGACAGGGTGTTTTACGAGCAGTACTTC. As protein: CASSRDRVFYEQYF.

The table lists this clone with a few counts. The rearrangement joins TRBV9 to TRBJ2-7; D unresolved. CDR1 is SGDLS, CDR2 YYNGEE, per germline. Trimming left V 3 bases short and J 4 bases short, with 23 bases between. CDR3 length equals 17 residues. The CDR3 here is CASSASLKRMVRYEQYF. DNA for the CDR3: TGTGCCAGCAGCGCCTCCCTAAAAAGGATGGTCAGGTACGAGCAGTACTTC.

The chain joins TRBV2 to TRBJ1-5; no firm D call. The CDR3 runs to 16 residues. Germline CDR1 and CDR2: SNHLY and FYNNEI. V was clipped by 3 bases and J by 0 bases, with 12 bases between them. This chain's CDR3 is CASSEDGPYSNQPQHF. The CDR3, as DNA: TGTGCCAGCAGTGAGGACGGCCCCTATAGCAATCAGCCCCAGCATTTT.

The chain joins TRBV6-5 to TRBJ2-4, with 7 positions matching TRBD1. This CDR3 has 14 amino acids. Germline loops: CDR1 MNHEY, CDR2 SVGAGI. Losses at the gene ends were 6 bases for V and 0 bases for J; bases not matched to a gene: 2. CDR3 amino acids: CASRGTVAKNIQYF. The CDR3 DNA is TGTGCCAGCAGGGGGACAGTAGCCAAAAACATTCAGTACTTC.

The rearrangement links TRBV25-1 to TRBJ2-1, with 10 bases lining up with TRBD1. Trimming cost V 2 bases and J 6 bases; bases outside gene matches: 4. Germline lookup yields CDR1 MGHDK and CDR2 SYGVNS. CDR3 length: 15 residues. In nucleotides, the CDR3 is TGTGCCAGCAGTGAACCCGGGACAGGGGCCAATGAGCAGTTCTTC. This codes for CASSEPGTGANEQFF.

The rearrangement links TRBV2 to TRBJ2-2; 7 bases match TRBD2. The germline V gene has CDR1 SNHLY and CDR2 FYNNEI. The CDR3 runs 16 residues. Trimming removed 1 base from V and 5 bases from J; junction bases left unmatched: 7. The CDR3 region is CASSEDGGIRTGELFF. The CDR3 DNA reads TGTGCCAGCAGTGAAGACGGGGGGATTAGGACCGGGGAGCTGTTTTTT.

The chain joins TRBV12-5 to TRBJ1-5; 7 bases are shared with TRBD1. Looked up from germline, CDR1 is LGHNT and CDR2 is FRNRAP. The CDR3 is made up of 15 amino acids. Trimming cost V 5 bases and J 0 bases; bases outside gene matches: 4. DNA of the CDR3: TGTGCTAGTGGTCCGACAGGGTCTAGCAATCAGCCCCAGCATTTT. It encodes CASGPTGSSNQPQHF.

V gene TRBV10-1 combines with J gene TRBJ1-4; a possible D gene is TRBD1 (5 bases). The CDR3 spans 12 residues. CDR1 and CDR2 (germline): WNHNN, SYGVQD (reference sequence). V gave up 10 bases and J gave up 7 bases, with 13 bases separating them. In DNA, the CDR3 is TGCGCCATGGGGGGGGAAGTTGAAAAACTGTTTTTT. It codes for CAMGGEVEKLFF.

The chain joins TRBV12-3 or TRBV12-4 to TRBJ1-1, with a tentative D call TRBD1 (5 bases). The CDR3 totals 12 residues. Trimming cost V 3 bases and J 5 bases, with 7 bases left between them. CDR3 amino acids: CASSFRATEAFF. For the CDR3, the DNA is TGTGCCAGCAGTTTCAGGGCAACTGAAGCTTTCTTT.

The gene calls are TRBV15 and TRBJ1-1; TRBD1 might be the D (5 bases). V lost 0 bases and J lost 8, with 10 bases in between. CDR3 size: 13 residues. Germline CDR1 and CDR2: LNHNV and YYDKDF (reference sequence). The CDR3 region has the DNA TGTGCCACCAGCAGAGATCGGCGGGGGGAAGCTTTCTTT. Its translation is CATSRDRRGEAFF.

The chain carries TRBV6-5 and TRBJ2-1, with TRBD1 identical over 9 bases. Per germline, CDR1 MNHEY and CDR2 SVGAGI. The ends lost 8 bases at V and 3 bases at J; junction bases unmatched: 8. CDR3 length: 15 residues. For the CDR3, the DNA is TGTGCCAGCGGCTCCGGGACAGGGCGCTACAATGAGCAGTTCTTC. This gives the protein CASGSGTGRYNEQFF.

The rearrangement links TRBV6-1 to TRBJ1-6; D gene ambiguous. The CDR3 loop spans 14 amino acids. The ends were cut back, 0 bases at V and 7 bases at J, with 7 bases in the middle. Germline V gives CDR1 MNHNS, CDR2 SASEGT. The CDR3 region has the DNA TGTGCCAGCAGTGAAGCGCAAGTAAATTCACCCCTCCACTTT. It is translated as CASSEAQVNSPLHF.

This chain links TRBV3-1 (or the pseudogene TRBV3-2) with TRBJ1-5; tentatively, D is TRBD1 (6 bases). V was clipped by 6 bases and J by 5 bases, with 17 bases between them. Germline V gene data show CDR1 as LGHDT and CDR2 as YNNKEL (reference sequence). This CDR3 region has 15 residues. CDR3 DNA sequence: TGTGCCAGCAGTCCGGAACAGGGTCGGGATCAGCCCCAGCATTTT. Translation: CASSPEQGRDQPQHF.